These 22 T cell receptor beta chains were sequenced from one sample in a study of CD8+ T cells in alopecia areata. Following extraction, RNA underwent reverse transcription to cDNA, which served as the sequencing template. Sequencing used immunoSEQ multiplex PCR; TCRdb keeps in-frame clones, though not all of them. The sample consists of some 110,000 clones, 35% to 45% of them appearing once. What was sequenced was CD4+ T cells sorted from blood. Source of these receptors: a human donor with alopecia areata.

The J gene is TRBJ1-3, the V gene TRBV29-1; weak D call: TRBD1 (5 bases). This CDR3 is 14 amino acids long. Germline values: CDR1 SQVTM, CDR2 ANQGSEA. V lost 6 bases to trimming and J lost 0 bases, with 12 bases between them. CDR3 region: CSVSRDDSGNTIYF. The CDR3 nucleotides read TGCAGCGTGAGCCGGGACGACTCTGGAAACACCATATATTTT.

This clone has just a few counts. The chain links TRBV29-1 to TRBJ2-7, with 10 bases lining up with TRBD2. The ends lost 7 bases at V and 7 bases at J; junction bases unmatched: 10. CDR3 size: 13 residues. Germline V gene data show CDR1 as SQVTM and CDR2 as ANQGSEA. The CDR3 DNA is TGCAGCGCATACTTAGCGGGAGGATTAGAGCAGTACTTC. Its protein is CSAYLAGGLEQYF.

V usage is TRBV4-1 and J usage is TRBJ2-1; 8 positions match TRBD2. Per germline, CDR1 MGHRA and CDR2 YSYEKL. The CDR3 is 17 amino acids. J was trimmed by 4 bases and V by 1 base; bases with no gene match: 9. The chain's CDR3 is CASSQVRRGDYYNEQFF. The CDR3 nucleotides read TGCGCCAGCAGCCAAGTCCGGCGGGGGGACTATTACAATGAGCAGTTCTTC.

The chain couples TRBV7-2 to TRBJ1-6; D ambiguous. V was trimmed by 8 bases and J by 7 bases, leaving 9 bases between them. Per germline, CDR1 SGHTA and CDR2 FQGNSA. This CDR3 has 12 amino acids. CDR3 in amino acids: CASGNTNSPLHF. CDR3 sequence (DNA): TGTGCCAGCGGCAATACAAATTCACCCCTCCACTTT. The variable domain in full, completed from reference TRBV7-2 and TRBJ1-6, reads GAGVSQSPSNKVTEKGKDVELRCDPISGHTALYWYRQSLGQGLEFLIYFQGNSAPDKSGLPSDRFSAERTGGSVSTLTIQRTQQEDSAVYLCASGNTNSPLHFGNGTRLTVT.

Only one count was recorded for this clone. The chain carries TRBV4-1 and TRBJ2-7; the D gene is possibly TRBD2 (5 bases). V was trimmed by 7 bases and J by 6 bases, leaving 13 bases between them. Germline CDR1 is MGHRA and CDR2 is YSYEKL. The CDR3 is made up of 12 amino acids. The CDR3 nucleotides are TGCGCCAGCAATGGCGGACGGGGCGAGCAGTACTTC. Translated: CASNGGRGEQYF.

Here the CDR3 reads CASSTGTGKPGNTGELFF. The CDR3 DNA reads as TGTGCCAGCTCAACCGGGACAGGGAAGCCGGGGAACACCGGGGAGCTGTTTTTT. This chain joins TRBV7-9 and TRBJ2-2, with TRBD1 identical over 9 bases. V lost 8 bases to trimming and J lost 1 base; unmatched junction nucleotides: 14. Germline lookup yields CDR1 SEHNR and CDR2 FQNEAQ (reference sequence). The length of the CDR3 is 18 residues. Using reference TRBV7-9 and TRBJ2-2 for the parts outside the CDR3, the full variable domain is DTGVSQNPRHKITKRGQNVTFRCDPISEHNRLYWYRQTLGQGPEFLTYFQNEAQLEKSRLLSDRFSAERPKGSFSTLEIQRTEQGDSAMYLCASSTGTGKPGNTGELFFGEGSRLTVL.

The CDR3 is CAARGGTNYGYTF. The CDR3 bases are TGTGCTGCCAGGGGGGGCACTAACTATGGCTACACCTTC. The chain combines TRBV25-1 with TRBJ1-2, with 7 bases lining up with TRBD1. This CDR3 is 13 amino acids long. Germline CDR1 and CDR2: MGHDK and SYGVNS.

The chain uses TRBV4-2 and TRBJ2-3; 11 nucleotides match TRBD2. This CDR3 spans 17 amino acids. The trim removed 4 bases at V and 0 bases at J, leaving 6 bases unmatched. CDR1 LGHNA and CDR2 YNFKEQ come from the germline V gene. The CDR3 coding sequence is TGTGCCAGCAGCCCTAGCGGGAGGAGGGCTAGCACAGATACGCAGTATTTT. This codes for CASSPSGRRASTDTQYF.

This clone was counted at least ten times. This rearrangement joins TRBV19 to TRBJ2-5, with D unresolved. This CDR3 comprises 13 residues. V lost 7 bases and J lost 1, with 10 bases in between. CDR1 LNHDA and CDR2 SQIVND come from the germline V gene (reference sequence). DNA of the CDR3: TGTGCCAGTAACACGGAGCTCCAAGAGACCCAGTACTTC. Encoded protein: CASNTELQETQYF.

The CDR3 bases are TGCGCCAGCACTTTCGGTGGGGCTACGGACGAGCAGTACTTC. This sequence encodes CASTFGGATDEQYF. The V gene is TRBV23-1, the J gene TRBJ2-7; the D gene is possibly TRBD1 (5 bases). TRBV23-1 is placed among ORFs of uncertain function. V lost 7 bases and J lost 5, with 18 bases in between. The CDR3 length is 14 residues.

Only a few counts were recorded for this clone. V and J are TRBV5-1 and TRBJ2-2; TRBD2 might be the D (6 bases). Per germline, CDR1 SGHRS and CDR2 YFSETQ. V shed 4 bases and J shed 4 bases, with 14 bases lying between them. The CDR3 loop spans 15 amino acids. This chain's CDR3 is CASSPGLLITGELFF. CDR3 nucleotides: TGCGCCAGCAGCCCGGGACTTCTTATCACCGGGGAGCTGTTTTTT.

This chain joins TRBV4-3 and TRBJ2-2; 9 nucleotides line up with TRBD1. This CDR3 spans 15 amino acids. V gave up 3 bases and J gave up 1 base; unmatched junction bases: 0. The germline CDR1 and CDR2 sequences are LGHNA and YSLEER. DNA of the CDR3: TGCGCCAGCAGCCAGGGACAGGGGAACACCGGGGAGCTGTTTTTT. Translation: CASSQGQGNTGELFF.

The table lists this clone with a few counts. The V call is TRBV28, the J call TRBJ1-5; D might be TRBD1 (6 bases). V shed 2 bases and J shed 4 bases, with 18 bases lying between them. Germline CDR1 is MDHEN and CDR2 is SYDVKM. This CDR3 spans 17 amino acids. The CDR3 coding sequence is TGTGCCAGCAGTTTACCATCAGGGGATACGTTGAATCAGCCCCAGCATTTT. This translates into CASSLPSGDTLNQPQHF.

This chain joins TRBV5-1 and TRBJ2-3; TRBD1 aligns across 7 bases. CDR3 length: 14 amino acids. With 2 bases clipped from V and 8 bases from J, the junction kept 8 bases outside the gene matches. Germline V CDR1 and CDR2: SGHRS, YFSETQ. For the CDR3, the DNA is TGCGCCAGCAGCTTCGGACAGGTTCAAGGTACGCAGTATTTT. Protein sequence: CASSFGQVQGTQYF. The variable domain in full, with the rest retrieved from reference TRBV5-1 and TRBJ2-3, is KAGVTQTPRYLIKTRGQQVTLSCSPISGHRSVSWYQQTPGQGLQFLFEYFSETQRNKGNFPGRFSGRQFSNSRSEMNVSTLELGDSALYLCASSFGQVQGTQYFGPGTRLTVL.

V usage is TRBV4-2 and J usage is TRBJ1-1, with D maybe TRBD1 (5 bases). Between the trimmed V and J ends, which lost 1 base and 3 bases, there was a span of 9 bases. This CDR3 has 14 amino acids. Germline V lookup: CDR1 LGHNA, CDR2 YNFKEQ. Written as DNA, the CDR3 is TGTGCCAGCAGCCAAGGTTGGGGGGACACTGAAGCTTTCTTT. As protein: CASSQGWGDTEAFF.

This chain joins TRBV29-1 and TRBJ2-7; TRBD2 aligns across 9 bases. The V gene end was trimmed by 4 bases and the J gene end by 4 bases; junction bases not matched to a gene: 2. CDR3 length: 12 amino acids. Per germline, CDR1 SQVTM and CDR2 ANQGSEA. CDR3 nucleotide sequence: TGCAGCGTTGGTACTAGCGGGTACGAGCAGTACTTC. Translated, it gives CSVGTSGYEQYF.

The chain combines TRBV30 with TRBJ2-7, with D unclear. CDR3 length: 15 residues. Trimming took off 5 bases at V and 3 bases at J, with 20 bases between the two ends. Germline V CDR1 and CDR2: GTSNPN, SVGIG (reference sequence). CDR3 nucleotide sequence: TGTGCCTGGGCGACAACCGGCGGACCGCTCTACGAGCAGTACTTC. Protein: CAWATTGGPLYEQYF.

The rearrangement joins TRBV29-1 to TRBJ1-5, with 7 positions matching TRBD1. Trimming removed 4 bases from V and 6 bases from J; junction bases left unmatched: 6. The CDR3 has 13 amino acids. Germline-derived CDR1 and CDR2 are SQVTM and ANQGSEA. CDR3 DNA: TGCAGCGTTGCCACAGGGGAGGGTCAGCCCCAGCATTTT. Its translation is CSVATGEGQPQHF.

V is TRBV4-1 and J is TRBJ2-1; 9 nucleotides agree with TRBD1. CDR1 and CDR2 from the germline V gene are MGHRA and YSYEKL. The CDR3 covers 15 residues. V gave up 1 base and J gave up 9 bases; unmatched junction bases: 7. The CDR3 bases are TGCGCCAGCAGCCAAGGCGGGACAGGGCGGTCTGAGCAGTTCTTC. Translating gives CASSQGGTGRSEQFF.

In regard to this clone: Within the sample, other DNA sequences also encode this same CDR3. Here the CDR3 DNA reads TGTGCCAGCAGCTTAGGTGGGGGGAACACTGAAGCTTTCTTT. Residues: CASSLGGGNTEAFF. The chain combines TRBV7-9 with TRBJ1-1, with D tentatively TRBD1 (5 bases). The germline V gene encodes CDR1 SEHNR and CDR2 FQNEAQ (reference sequence). V was pared by 1 base and J by 1 base, with 7 bases between. The CDR3 runs 14 residues.

The chain joins TRBV30 to TRBJ1-5; no clear D gene. Germline values: CDR1 GTSNPN, CDR2 SVGIG (reference sequence). Trimming removed 1 base from V and 3 bases from J, with 7 bases in between. The CDR3 covers 13 residues. In DNA form, the CDR3 reads TGTGCCTGGAGTGGAAGTTCCAATCAGCCCCAGCATTTT. Its translation: CAWSGSSNQPQHF.

V and J are TRBV29-1 and TRBJ2-7; D possibly corresponds to TRBD1 (5 bases). The CDR3 extends over 14 amino acids. V was pared by 3 bases and J by 0 bases, with 12 bases between. The V gene's germline CDR1 is SQVTM and CDR2 ANQGSEA. CDR3 protein: CSVERQLGSYEQYF. For the CDR3, the DNA is TGCAGCGTTGAGCGACAGCTAGGCTCCTACGAGCAGTACTTC.